This T cell receptor beta chain stems from a study of persistence of HIV-infected CD4 T cells. On the study more broadly: Multiple blood draws of up to about 200 mL, except two donors with single leukapheresis. Findings and limits, study-wide: CMV- and Gag-responding cells had lower TCRbeta richness than CD3/CD28-responding cells. Bulk TCR data could not be restricted to HIV-1-infected CMV-responding cells.

This clone was seen a handful of times. Its antigen is not known. Stimulation used about 10 ug/mL lysate from CMV-infected fibroblasts. Memory cells lacking CD40L and CD69 with high CD45RO were sorted. Donors had CD4+ T cell counts above 400 cells/uL and were CMV-seropositive. Sequencing used immunoSEQ version 4 in survey mode. TCRdb keeps only in-frame clones here, not all; method: immunoSEQ multiplex PCR. Of more than 25,000 clones in the sample, approximately 80% were seen once. The material sequenced was CD4+ T cells sorted from PBMCs after 18-hour stimulation, taken from a patient who received antiretroviral therapy. This receptor was taken from an adult woman with HIV who was CMV-seropositive.

The DNA of the CDR3 is TGTGCCAGCAGCGTAAGTCCCCTTGGGCAAGGAGAGTACAATGAGCAGTTCTTC. Translating it yields CASSVSPLGQGEYNEQFF. This chain links TRBV9 with TRBJ2-1; D is ambiguous. The CDR3 is 18 amino acids. The germline V gene encodes CDR1 SGDLS and CDR2 YYNGEE. With 1 base removed from V and 4 bases from J, the gap between germline ends came to 21 bases.